These T cell receptor beta chains were read from a single sample in a study of T-cell memory formation after mild COVID-19. MiXCR was run by TCRdb on the 5' RACE reads, yielding one entry per CDR3 protein. Counted here are roughly 580,000 distinct CDR3 sequences, about a sixth occurring once; the ten biggest clones make up more than 10%. Sample: PBMCs or a T cell subset sorted from them (not recorded which). All receptors derive from an adult woman who had mild COVID-19 (a few samples of this study predate the infection). Cell type and time point are not known. CDR3s include the opening cysteine and the closing phenylalanine or tryptophan. Fields, in order: J gene, clone size, V gene, D gene, CDR3 DNA, CDR3 protein. The D gene is left open where the match is weak. Clone size is given for some rows only: seen once, a few or many times, or a class if the clone is expanded.

j_call: TRBJ2-5; clone_size: .; v_call: TRBV9; d_call: TRBD2; cdr3_nt: TGTGCCAGCAGCGTAGGCCTAGCGGGAAATCAAGAGACCCAGTACTTC; cdr3_aa: CASSVGLAGNQETQYF
j_call: TRBJ1-2; clone_size: many; v_call: TRBV7-9; d_call: .; cdr3_nt: TGTGCCAGCAGCTACAGCACACGGGATGGCTACACCTTC; cdr3_aa: CASSYSTRDGYTF
j_call: TRBJ2-1; clone_size: few; v_call: TRBV5-1; d_call: .; cdr3_nt: TGCGCCAGCAGCCCCCCCCTATCGGCCGAATACAATGAGCAGTTCTTC; cdr3_aa: CASSPPLSAEYNEQFF
j_call: TRBJ2-7; clone_size: once; v_call: TRBV25-1; d_call: TRBD1; cdr3_nt: TGTGCCAGCAGCGCCCACCGGGGACAGGGGATCGGAGACTCCTACGAGCAGTACTTC; cdr3_aa: CASSAHRGQGIGDSYEQYF
j_call: TRBJ1-1; clone_size: .; v_call: TRBV2; d_call: .; cdr3_nt: TGTGCCAGCAGGCCGTGGGGAATGAACACTGAAGCTTTCTTT; cdr3_aa: CASRPWGMNTEAFF
j_call: TRBJ2-7; clone_size: few; v_call: TRBV6-5; d_call: TRBD2; cdr3_nt: TGTGCCACGTTGACGTGGGGGGGCGAGCAGTACTTC; cdr3_aa: CATLTWGGEQYF
j_call: TRBJ2-3; clone_size: .; v_call: TRBV7-3; d_call: .; cdr3_nt: TGTGCCAGCAGCTTATCCCCCATGGGTAGGCAGTATTTT; cdr3_aa: CASSLSPMGRQYF
j_call: TRBJ2-2; clone_size: few; v_call: TRBV29-1; d_call: TRBD1; cdr3_nt: TGCAGCTCTTCCCAGGGGACAGGGACGAACACCGGGGAGCTGTTTTTT; cdr3_aa: CSSSQGTGTNTGELFF
j_call: TRBJ2-5; clone_size: many; v_call: TRBV11-2; d_call: .; cdr3_nt: TGTGCCAGCAGCTTGGGGGCTCTGGAGACCCAGTACTTC; cdr3_aa: CASSLGALETQYF
j_call: TRBJ2-7; clone_size: .; v_call: TRBV3-1; d_call: TRBD1; cdr3_nt: TGTGCCAGCAGCCAAGGTAACAGGGGGAACTACGAGCAGTACTTC; cdr3_aa: CASSQGNRGNYEQYF
j_call: TRBJ2-2; clone_size: many; v_call: TRBV6-5; d_call: TRBD1; cdr3_nt: TGTGCCAGCAGTCCGGGACAGTACACCGGGGAGCTGTTTTTT; cdr3_aa: CASSPGQYTGELFF
j_call: TRBJ1-5; clone_size: .; v_call: TRBV20-1; d_call: .; cdr3_nt: TGCAGTGCTAGAGTCCCCTTCGGCCTCAATCAGCCCCAGCATTTT; cdr3_aa: CSARVPFGLNQPQHF
j_call: TRBJ2-1; clone_size: many; v_call: TRBV7-8; d_call: .; cdr3_nt: TGTGCCAGCAGCCGTCGACGGGACGACAATGAGCAGTTCTTC; cdr3_aa: CASSRRRDDNEQFF
j_call: TRBJ1-2; clone_size: .; v_call: TRBV4-3; d_call: .; cdr3_nt: TGCGCCAGCAGCCAATATAGTGCTAACTATGGCTACACCTTC; cdr3_aa: CASSQYSANYGYTF
j_call: TRBJ2-2; clone_size: few; v_call: TRBV18; d_call: .; cdr3_nt: TGTGCCAGCAGTCAACGTAGCGGATCGAACACCGGGGAGCTGTTTTTT; cdr3_aa: CASSQRSGSNTGELFF
j_call: TRBJ1-1; clone_size: .; v_call: TRBV12-3/TRBV12-4; d_call: .; cdr3_nt: TGTGCCAGCAGTTCCCCGGGACCAGAAGCTTTCTTT; cdr3_aa: CASSSPGPEAFF
j_call: TRBJ1-5; clone_size: many; v_call: TRBV7-8; d_call: TRBD1; cdr3_nt: TGTGCCAGCAGCTTAGGGGCAGGGGGAGGACAGCCCCAGCATTTT; cdr3_aa: CASSLGAGGGQPQHF
j_call: TRBJ2-3; clone_size: .; v_call: TRBV24-1; d_call: TRBD2; cdr3_nt: TGTGCCACCAACGTAGCTAGCGGAGAGGCAGATACGCAGTATTTT; cdr3_aa: CATNVASGEADTQYF
j_call: TRBJ2-7; clone_size: .; v_call: TRBV7-9; d_call: .; cdr3_nt: TGTGCCAGCAGCCCGCGAGGGGTTCGATACGAGCAGTACTTC; cdr3_aa: CASSPRGVRYEQYF
j_call: TRBJ2-7; clone_size: few; v_call: TRBV9; d_call: .; cdr3_nt: TGTGCCAGCAGCGCAAGCTCAGGGACCCACGAGCAGTACTTC; cdr3_aa: CASSASSGTHEQYF
j_call: TRBJ2-7; clone_size: .; v_call: TRBV7-2; d_call: TRBD1; cdr3_nt: TGTGCCAGCAGCTTAGGGGTTGGACAGGGGTACGAGCAGTACTTC; cdr3_aa: CASSLGVGQGYEQYF
j_call: TRBJ2-6; clone_size: few; v_call: TRBV9; d_call: .; cdr3_nt: TGTGCCAGCAGCGGAGTTACAGGGTCAGGGGCCAACGTCCTGACTTTC; cdr3_aa: CASSGVTGSGANVLTF
j_call: TRBJ2-5; clone_size: few; v_call: TRBV11-2; d_call: .; cdr3_nt: TGTGCCAGCAGCTCAAATAGCCGTTACCAGGGGACCCAGTACTTC; cdr3_aa: CASSSNSRYQGTQYF
j_call: TRBJ2-1; clone_size: few; v_call: TRBV5-4; d_call: .; cdr3_nt: TGTGCCAGCAGCTTAAGGACAGGACTAGCAGGAGATGAGCAGTTCTTC; cdr3_aa: CASSLRTGLAGDEQFF
j_call: TRBJ2-1; clone_size: many; v_call: TRBV4-2; d_call: TRBD1; cdr3_nt: TGTGCCAGCAGCCAAGTGGACAGGGGGACCCTCAATGAGCAGTTCTTC; cdr3_aa: CASSQVDRGTLNEQFF
j_call: TRBJ2-3; clone_size: few; v_call: TRBV12-3/TRBV12-4; d_call: TRBD1; cdr3_nt: TGTGCCAGCAGTTTCTACAGGGGCGCGCAGTATTTT; cdr3_aa: CASSFYRGAQYF
j_call: TRBJ2-7; clone_size: .; v_call: TRBV3-1; d_call: .; cdr3_nt: TGTGCCAGCAGCCAAGGGAGACACTTCTACGAGCAGTACTTC; cdr3_aa: CASSQGRHFYEQYF
j_call: TRBJ2-5; clone_size: .; v_call: TRBV5-1; d_call: .; cdr3_nt: TGCGCCAGCAGCCCGGATTCCCCCCAAGAGACCCAGTACTTC; cdr3_aa: CASSPDSPQETQYF